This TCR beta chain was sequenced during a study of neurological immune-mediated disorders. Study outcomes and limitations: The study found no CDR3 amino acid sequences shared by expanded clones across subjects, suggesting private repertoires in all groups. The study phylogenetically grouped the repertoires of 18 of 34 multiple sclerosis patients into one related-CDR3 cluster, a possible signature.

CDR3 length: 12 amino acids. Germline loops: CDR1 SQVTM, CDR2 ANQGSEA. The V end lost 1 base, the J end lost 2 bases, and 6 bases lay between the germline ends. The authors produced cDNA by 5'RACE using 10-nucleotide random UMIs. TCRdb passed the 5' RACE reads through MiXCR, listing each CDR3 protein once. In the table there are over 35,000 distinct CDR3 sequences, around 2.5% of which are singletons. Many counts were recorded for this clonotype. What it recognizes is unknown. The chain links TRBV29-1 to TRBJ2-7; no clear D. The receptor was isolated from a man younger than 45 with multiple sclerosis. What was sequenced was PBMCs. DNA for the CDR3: TGCAGCGTTGAAGTAATGGCCTACGAGCAGTACTTC. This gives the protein CSVEVMAYEQYF.